This entry lists 22 T cell receptor beta chains sequenced from one sample in a study of T cells after yellow fever vaccination. TCRdb re-called the 5' RACE reads through MiXCR, storing one row per CDR3 protein. Among roughly 330,000 distinct CDR3 sequences listed, about 6.9% were seen once. This specimen consisted of PBMCs, obtained 45 days after the first yellow fever vaccination. Source of these receptors: a young man who received the YFV17D yellow fever vaccine.

Ten or more counts support this clonotype. V and J are TRBV5-1 and TRBJ2-1; D is perhaps TRBD1 (6 bases). The length of the CDR3 is 14 residues. Germline CDR1 is SGHRS and CDR2 is YFSETQ. Trimming stripped 1 base from V and 2 bases from J, with 7 bases between. Here the CDR3 DNA reads TGCGCCAGCAGCTTGCCAGGGGCCTACAATGAGCAGTTCTTC. This gives the protein CASSLPGAYNEQFF.

This clonotype showed up just a few times. The chain has TRBV18 and TRBJ2-7; D is perhaps TRBD1 (5 bases). This CDR3 contains 12 residues. The germline V and J ends were trimmed by 5 bases and 3 bases, with 8 bases remaining between them. Germline V gene data show CDR1 as KGHSH and CDR2 as LQKENI. CDR3 protein: CASSTDNYEQYV. The CDR3 DNA follows: TGTGCCAGCTCAACGGACAACTACGAGCAGTACGTC.

The CDR3 is CASRDDGSSYEQYF. The CDR3 DNA sequence: TGTGCCAGTAGAGATGACGGGAGCTCCTACGAGCAGTACTTC. The genes are TRBV19 and TRBJ2-7; D perhaps matches TRBD2 (6 bases). V lost 6 bases and J 0 bases, leaving 12 bases between the germline ends. The CDR3 is 14 amino acids. Germline V lookup: CDR1 LNHDA, CDR2 SQIVND (reference sequence).

This clonotype was found many times. CDR3 in amino acids: CSATLGAYEQYF. The CDR3 DNA reads as TGCAGTGCTACCCTGGGAGCTTACGAGCAGTACTTC. This chain connects TRBV20-1 to TRBJ2-7; TRBD2 is a possible D gene (5 bases). V lost 4 bases and J 4 bases, leaving 11 bases between the germline ends. Germline V gene lookup returns CDR1 DFQATT and CDR2 SNEGSKA (reference sequence). The CDR3 consists of 12 residues.

In its sample, this clonotype was seen a few times. The gene calls are TRBV12-3 or TRBV12-4 and TRBJ1-2; possibly TRBD1 for D (6 bases). This CDR3 contains 15 residues. Trimming shortened V by 6 bases and J by 7 bases, and 21 bases separated the two germline ends. The CDR3 DNA is TGTGCCAGCAGCCTTACCAGGGGCCTAAATTCTGGCTACACCTTC. Its protein product is CASSLTRGLNSGYTF.

At least ten counts were recorded for this clonotype. The rearrangement uses TRBV11-2 and TRBJ2-6; possible D gene TRBD2, 5 bases. V was clipped by 3 bases and J by 0 bases, with 18 bases between them. Germline V gene sequence: CDR1 SGHAT, CDR2 FQNNGV. The CDR3 has 19 amino acids. CDR3: CASSFRRGGFPSGANVLTF. For the CDR3, the DNA is TGTGCCAGCAGCTTCCGTCGCGGAGGATTCCCCTCTGGGGCCAACGTCCTGACTTTC. Full variable domain (remainder filled in from reference TRBV11-2 and TRBJ2-6): EAGVAQSPRYKIIEKRQSVAFWCNPISGHATLYWYQQILGQGPKLLIQFQNNGVVDDSQLPKDRFSAERLKGVDSTLKIQPAKLEDSAVYLCASSFRRGGFPSGANVLTFGAGSRLTVL.

This clonotype was detected a few times. V usage is TRBV30 and J usage is TRBJ2-7; the D gene is possibly TRBD2 (5 bases). The CDR3 has 12 amino acids. The V gene's germline CDR1 is GTSNPN and CDR2 SVGIG (reference sequence). The germline V and J ends were trimmed by 2 bases and 3 bases, with 8 bases remaining between them. CDR3 in amino acids: CAWSFEGYEQYF. The CDR3 bases are TGTGCCTGGAGTTTCGAGGGCTACGAGCAGTACTTC.

In its sample, this clonotype was seen a few times. The V and J genes are TRBV20-1 and TRBJ2-7; D might be TRBD2 (6 bases). V lost 4 bases and J lost 1, with 14 bases in between. The CDR3 spans 14 residues. In germline, CDR1 is DFQATT, CDR2 SNEGSKA (reference sequence). CDR3 in DNA: TGCAGTGCTACCCCTGGGGACTCTTCCTACGAGCAGTACTTC. It encodes CSATPGDSSYEQYF.

The CDR3 DNA reads as TGTGCCAGCAGTCCCAGGGCCCCCTATGGCTACACCTTC. Its translation is CASSPRAPYGYTF. The rearrangement joins TRBV5-4 to TRBJ1-2; possibly TRBD1 for D (5 bases). CDR1 is SGHNT and CDR2 is YYREEE in the germline V gene (reference sequence). Trimming cost V 5 bases and J 4 bases, with 12 bases left between them. This CDR3 has 13 amino acids.

This clonotype has more than one count but fewer than ten. This chain links TRBV6-1 with TRBJ2-7; no clear D. Germline loops: CDR1 MNHNS, CDR2 SASEGT. Trimming removed 6 bases at V and 3 bases at J, with 15 bases between. CDR3 length: 14 amino acids. CDR3 in DNA: TGTGCCAGCAGCCCCCGGAAAGTCTACTACGAGCAGTACTTC. This encodes CASSPRKVYYEQYF.

This clonotype was detected many times. The V gene is TRBV10-3, the J gene TRBJ1-1, with 9 bases identical to TRBD1. Germline V gene sequence: CDR1 ENHRY, CDR2 SYGVKD. Unmatched junction bases numbered 9, after V lost 3 bases and J lost 7 bases. CDR3 length equals 15 residues. This chain's CDR3 is CAISDRGQGTNEAFF. CDR3 sequence (DNA): TGTGCCATCAGTGATCGGGGACAGGGAACTAATGAAGCTTTCTTT.

This clonotype was counted only a few times. The rearrangement uses TRBV20-1 and TRBJ2-7; D might be TRBD2 (6 bases). This CDR3 has 14 amino acids. Looked up from germline, CDR1 is DFQATT and CDR2 is SNEGSKA (reference sequence). In DNA form, the CDR3 reads TGCAGCGGGGGACCTACCGGCTCGTTCTACGAGCAGTACTTC. This codes for CSGGPTGSFYEQYF.

A few counts support this clonotype. The chain has TRBV19 and TRBJ1-1, with 7 bases aligning to TRBD1. Germline CDR1 is LNHDA and CDR2 is SQIVND (reference sequence). The CDR3 covers 16 residues. Unmatched junction bases numbered 10, after V lost 4 bases and J lost 2 bases. For the CDR3, the DNA is TGTGCCAGTAGTAACCCAAACGGGGACAGAAACACTGAAGCTTTCTTT. It specifies CASSNPNGDRNTEAFF.

In its sample, this clonotype was seen a few times. The chain links TRBV7-2 to TRBJ1-2, with TRBD1 matching over 8 bases. The CDR3 is 15 amino acids. Germline lookup yields CDR1 SGHTA and CDR2 FQGNSA. J gave up 2 bases and V 5 bases, and 7 bases lay outside the gene matches. CDR3 nucleotides: TGTGCCAGCAGCATGAGAGACAGGGGAAACTATGGCTACACCTTC. Translation gives CASSMRDRGNYGYTF.

The chain has TRBV27 and TRBJ2-3, with 11 bases lining up with TRBD2. V shed 1 base, J shed 0 bases, and the junction held 3 bases outside the gene matches. This CDR3 spans 17 amino acids. From germline, CDR1 is MNHEY and CDR2 SMNVEV (reference sequence). Here the CDR3 DNA reads TGTGCCAGCAGTTTATTGTTAGCGGGGGGGAGCACAGATACGCAGTATTTT. It encodes CASSLLLAGGSTDTQYF.

This clonotype has more than one count but fewer than ten. The rearrangement links TRBV3-1 to TRBJ1-1; D gene ambiguous. CDR1 is LGHDT, CDR2 YNNKEL, per germline (reference sequence). V was cut by 2 bases and J by 3 bases, with 7 bases left in between. CDR3 size: 13 residues. DNA of the CDR3: TGTGCCAGCAGCCAAAGGGCGGACACTGAAGCTTTCTTT. Amino acid sequence: CASSQRADTEAFF.

The V gene is TRBV7-8, the J gene TRBJ2-7; no definite D call. The germline CDR1 and CDR2 sequences are SGHVS and FQNEAQ. V dropped 1 base and J dropped 3 bases, with 7 bases sitting between them. CDR3 size: 13 residues. CDR3 DNA: TGTGCCAGCAGCTTAGTTGTTGACTACGAGCAGTACTTC. This sequence encodes CASSLVVDYEQYF.

This clonotype was counted only a few times. The V gene is TRBV6-5, the J gene TRBJ2-1, with TRBD1 as a possible D gene (5 bases). The CDR3 consists of 13 residues. The V end lost 2 bases, the J end lost 10 bases, and 12 bases lay between the germline ends. Germline CDR1 and CDR2: MNHEY and SVGAGI. The CDR3 bases are TGTGCCAGCAGTTACGCCAGGGCCCAAGAGCAGTTCTTC. Residues: CASSYARAQEQFF.

This clonotype has just a few counts. The V and J genes are TRBV5-1 and TRBJ2-7; D possibly matches TRBD1 or TRBD2 (5 bases each). This CDR3 contains 17 residues. V was cut by 5 bases and J by 0 bases, with 21 bases left in between. CDR1 is SGHRS and CDR2 is YFSETQ in the germline V gene. CDR3 DNA: TGCGCCAGCAGTTCTCCTGGGCCCCGAGGGGTCTCCTACGAGCAGTACTTC. Translation gives CASSSPGPRGVSYEQYF.

The J gene is TRBJ2-7, the V gene TRBV19; 9 bases map to TRBD2. This CDR3 spans 14 amino acids. V shed 2 bases, J shed 4 bases, and the junction held 3 bases outside the gene matches. CDR1 is LNHDA, CDR2 SQIVND, per germline (reference sequence). The CDR3 DNA follows: TGTGCCAGTAGTATAAGTAGCGGGGGTTACGAGCAGTACTTC. Encoded protein: CASSISSGGYEQYF.

The V call is TRBV4-1, the J call TRBJ2-1, with no clear D. The CDR3 has 18 amino acids. Germline values: CDR1 MGHRA, CDR2 YSYEKL. V lost 0 bases, J lost 5 bases, and 20 bases lay in between. The chain's CDR3 is CASSQDETRRGSNNEQFF. CDR3 nucleotides: TGCGCCAGCAGCCAAGATGAAACCCGCCGAGGATCGAACAATGAGCAGTTCTTC.

This chain uses TRBV10-3 with TRBJ2-7, with unresolved D. The CDR3 sequence is 12 residues long. Germline-derived CDR1 and CDR2 are ENHRY and SYGVKD. V lost 5 bases and J 1 base, leaving 6 bases between the germline ends. CDR3 sequence reads: CAISTSSYEQYV. The CDR3 DNA follows: TGTGCCATCAGTACATCTTCCTACGAGCAGTACGTC.